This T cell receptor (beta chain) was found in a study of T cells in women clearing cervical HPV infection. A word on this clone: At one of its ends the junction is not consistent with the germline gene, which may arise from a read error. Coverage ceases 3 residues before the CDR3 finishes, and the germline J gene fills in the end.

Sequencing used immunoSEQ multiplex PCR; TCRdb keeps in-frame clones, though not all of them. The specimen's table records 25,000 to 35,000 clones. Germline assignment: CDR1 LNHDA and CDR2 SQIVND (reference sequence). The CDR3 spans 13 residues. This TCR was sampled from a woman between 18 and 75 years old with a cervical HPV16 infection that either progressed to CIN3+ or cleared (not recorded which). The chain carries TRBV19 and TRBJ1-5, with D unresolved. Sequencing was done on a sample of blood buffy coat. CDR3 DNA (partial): TGTGCCAATAGTATATCCGGGAATCAGCCC. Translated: CANSISGNQP. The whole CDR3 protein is CANSISGNQPQHF.